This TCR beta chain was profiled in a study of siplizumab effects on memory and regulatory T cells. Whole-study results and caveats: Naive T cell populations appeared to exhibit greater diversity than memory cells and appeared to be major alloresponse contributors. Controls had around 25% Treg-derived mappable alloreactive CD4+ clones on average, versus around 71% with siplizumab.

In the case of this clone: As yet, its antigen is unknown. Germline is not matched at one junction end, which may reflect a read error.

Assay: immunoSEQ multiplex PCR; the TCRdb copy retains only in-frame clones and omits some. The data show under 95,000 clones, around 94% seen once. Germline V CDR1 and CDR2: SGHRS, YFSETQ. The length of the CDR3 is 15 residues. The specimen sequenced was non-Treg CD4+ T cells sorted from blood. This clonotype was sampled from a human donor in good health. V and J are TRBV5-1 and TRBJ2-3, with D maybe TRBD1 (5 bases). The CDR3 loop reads CASSFRAPYTDTQYF. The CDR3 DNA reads TGTGCCAGCAGCTTCAGGGCCCCCTACACAGATACGCAGTATTTT.